This T cell receptor (beta chain) was captured in a study of graft-versus-host responses after intestinal transplantation (dated by TCRdb to the early 2020s). Turning to the overall study: The transplants that recipients got were multivisceral, liver-intestinal, or isolated intestinal. Every recipient was given anti-thymocyte globulin induction, followed by roughly 3 years of maintenance tacrolimus and steroids. Graft-versus-host and host-versus-graft alloreactive T cell clones were tracked in the graft, circulation and bone marrow after intestinal transplantation using bulk TCR-beta CDR3 sequencing. To identify alloreactive clones, pre-transplant mixed lymphocyte reaction products were sequenced and compared with unstimulated pre-transplant donor and recipient T cells. A cohort of 24 intestinal transplant recipients, including one retransplant, was enrolled, and a few patients lacking pretransplant specimens were excluded. A peak of at least 4% donor T cells among recipient peripheral blood mononuclear cells was the definition used for donor T cell macrochimerism. Samples from three later patients were sequenced in-house on an Illumina MiSeq with MiXCR processing rather than by the commercial service. Study-level results and caveats: Early after transplant, declines in HvG clones were associated with peak levels of circulating GvH clones. GvH clones were detected in recipient bone marrow, and some of these GvH clones were observed earlier in ileal mucosa or blood, consistent with an intestinal mucosal origin. The conclusions were limited by the relatively low number and heterogeneity of the intestinal transplant patients. High GvH to HvG T cell clonal ratios were observed in the allografts of patients with donor T cell macrochimerism.

The CDR3 runs 14 residues from the cysteine to the phenylalanine. Solely the CDR3 DNA is kept, with 42 bases framed from the first base. Trimming at the junction amounts to 6 bases on V and 5 bases on J, and the germline ends lie 14 bases apart. The germline V gene specifies KGHSH as CDR1 and LQKENI as CDR2. About this clone itself: There is no known antigen for this receptor. No much larger clone exists at a distance of one base, and base qualities are not known.

In light of the paper, this sample's time point label describes: cells obtained before transplantation from donor or recipient. CD3+CD4+ and CD3+CD8+ populations were FACS-sorted from unstimulated pre-transplant donor and recipient cells taken from spleen or lymph nodes. The library relied on the immunoSEQ multiplex PCR assay. In most patients, genomic DNA was isolated using the Qiagen DNeasy Blood and Tissue Kit and sent frozen to Adaptive Biotechnologies for TCR sequencing. High-throughput TCR-beta CDR3 sequencing of genomic DNA from most patients was performed by Adaptive Biotechnologies. Concerning the study's data processing: TCR sequencing data were retrieved from Adaptive's ImmunoSEQ software for some 17 patients, whereas three other patients were processed with MiXCR and VDJtools. CD4 versus CD8 sorting errors were corrected by removing sequences found in both subsets at a frequency ratio below 5:1. Because the origin of CDR3 nucleotide sequences shared between donor and recipient could not be assigned, those sequences were removed. At least 2-fold expansion over unstimulated cells and a minimum CFSE-low frequency of 0.002% (template counts) or 0.001% (read counts) were required for clones to be classified as alloreactive. Clones were considered mappable if detected in sequenced pre-transplant spleen, lymph node, or MLR CFSE-low populations of the donor or recipient. Cumulative frequency of alloreactive clones was calculated as a percentage of all sequences weighted by copy number. TCRdb holds this immuneACCESS table with in-frame rearrangements only. Some clones are missing; in checked studies, unresolved V genes explain under half, and the rest has no known cause. V and J calls and clone size are given by that table; D and trimming were obtained from the DNA. The sample table lists around 100,000 clones, approximately 84% of them with a count of one. About 1% of the sample comes from the top ten.

The sequences come from unstimulated CD4+ T cells sorted from spleen or lymph node cells, collected before intestinal transplant. This clonotype was sampled from a human donor who received an intestinal transplant. The chain is made from TRBV18 and TRBJ1-3; no D segment can be confidently identified. The nucleotide sequence reads as follows: TGTGCCAGCTCCCTCCTGGAAGTTAGAAACACCATATATTTT. Its protein is CASSLLEVRNTIYF.